The TCR beta chain described here comes from a study of cytomegalovirus exposure and HLA in healthy donors. Overall study: Earlier, 90 million to 140 million unique TCR beta sequences were recovered from approximately 180 million T cells by an analysis.

As regards this clone: The antigen remains unidentified.

The CDR3 loop spans 14 amino acids. Germline trimming cut 5 bases from V and 1 base from J; bases unmatched to any gene: 2. Germline V gives CDR1 MDHEN, CDR2 SYDVKM. Study-level points and caveats: Specificity for CMV antigens was confirmed in vitro for three of the CMV-associated chains. Available immune exposure information covered CMV serostatus only. Rarity characterized most TCR sequences, yet some public TCRs appeared in many donors.

The study ran its PCR with 60 Vbeta and 13 Jbeta primers. This table comes from immunoSEQ multiplex PCR, and its TCRdb copy is limited to in-frame clones, with some not included. The sample lists roughly 190,000 clones; 75% to 90% were seen once. This receptor was obtained from a man younger than 40 in good health and CMV-seronegative. Sequenced material: PBMCs. The gene calls are TRBV28 and TRBJ1-3; 7 bases line up with TRBD1. This CDR3 reads CASSTQGSGNTIYF. The CDR3 nucleotides read TGTGCCAGCAGTACACAGGGGTCTGGAAACACCATATATTTT. The full variable domain, in which reference TRBV28 and TRBJ1-3 provide the parts outside the CDR3, is DVKVTQSSRYLVKRTGEKVFLECVQDMDHENMFWYRQDPGLGLRLIYFSYDVKMKEKGDIPEGYSVSREKKERFSLILESASTNQTSMYLCASSTQGSGNTIYFGEGSWLTVV.